The clone carrying this T cell receptor (beta chain) was detected ten times or more. Its antigen is unidentified. These data are taken from a study of shared clonotypes between healthy human individuals. Sequencing used immunoSEQ multiplex PCR; TCRdb keeps in-frame clones, though not all of them. The sample carries hundreds of thousands of clones, 74% recorded once. Germline CDR1 is MGHRA and CDR2 is YSYEKL. The CDR3 totals 14 residues. J gave up 8 bases and V 2 bases, and 2 bases lay outside the gene matches. Points from the study as a whole: Investigators collected only blood, and repertoires in tissues likely differ.

The clonotype was recovered from a young woman in good health. The chain combines TRBV4-1 with TRBJ2-1; 11 bases are shared with TRBD1. Sequencing was done on a sample of memory CD4+ T cells sorted from blood. Described subset: CD45RA-negative fraction. The CDR3 sequence is CASSQRDRGYEQFF. The CDR3 DNA reads as TGCGCCAGCAGCCAACGGGACAGGGGGTATGAGCAGTTCTTC.